The TCR beta chain under discussion was sequenced for a study of blood T cell repertoires in COVID-19. Study-level background: Whether acute or convalescent, the COVID-19 samples came from the United States, Italy and Spain.

Germline V CDR1 and CDR2: KGHDR, SFDVKD. This CDR3 is built from 14 residues. Trimming took off 3 bases at V and 4 bases at J, with 11 bases between the two ends. Authors' data handling: How many nucleated cells were present was estimated from reference gene primer amplification. Repertoires were generated with immunoSEQ multiplex PCR, while TCRdb's copy carries only in-frame clones and drops some. That table is the source of V, J and clone size, and D and trimming were worked out from the DNA. The sample has about 14,000 clones, around 88% seen once. This chain connects TRBV24-1 to TRBJ2-5; maybe TRBD1 (6 bases). The sequenced material came from peripheral blood. The TCR originated in a human donor with active COVID-19. The donor label of this sample is uncertain. The CDR3 is CATSDPGTTETQYF. Here the CDR3 DNA reads TGTGCCACCAGTGATCCCGGGACAACAGAGACCCAGTACTTC.